A single sample is the source of the 10 T cell receptor beta chains below, sequenced in a study of T-cell memory formation after mild COVID-19. TCRdb recomputed calls from the 5' RACE reads with MiXCR, one row per CDR3 protein. The data show around 500,000 distinct CDR3 sequences, around a sixth seen once. Sequenced material: PBMCs or a T cell subset sorted from them (not recorded which). These receptors were collected from an adult woman who had mild COVID-19 (a few samples of this study predate the infection). Cell type and time point are not known.

The chain recombines TRBV3-1 with TRBJ2-7; 8 bases fit TRBD2. Unmatched junction bases numbered 16, after V lost 5 bases and J lost 4 bases. The germline CDR1 and CDR2 sequences are LGHDT and YNNKEL (reference sequence). This CDR3 is built from 17 residues. This CDR3 is CASSVRQGTRREYEQYF. CDR3 DNA sequence: TGTGCCAGCAGCGTCCGACAAGGGACTAGGAGGGAGTACGAGCAGTACTTC.

V gene TRBV5-1 combines with J gene TRBJ2-7; D assignment may be TRBD1 or TRBD2 (5 bases each). CDR1 and CDR2 (germline): SGHRS, YFSETQ. Trimming stripped 4 bases from V and 4 bases from J, with 18 bases between. This CDR3 is built from 15 residues. The CDR3 is CASSATGDLAYEQYF. CDR3 nucleotides: TGCGCCAGCAGCGCTACAGGCGATCTAGCTTACGAGCAGTACTTC.

V and J are TRBV11-2 and TRBJ2-2; 7 bases line up with TRBD1. V gave up 3 bases and J gave up 4 bases; unmatched junction bases: 8. The CDR3 runs to 16 residues. Germline CDR1 reads SGHAT; CDR2 reads FQNNGV. This chain's CDR3 is CASSFRQGMFTGELFF. DNA for the CDR3: TGTGCCAGCAGCTTTCGACAGGGAATGTTCACCGGGGAGCTGTTTTTT.

This clonotype was picked up a small number of times. DNA for the CDR3: TGTGCCATCCCGGACAGGGTAGGGTACGAGCAGTACTTC. Encoded protein: CAIPDRVGYEQYF. The chain employs TRBV10-3 and TRBJ2-7; 8 positions agree with TRBD1. The V segment lost 8 bases and the J segment 4 bases; nucleotides outside the gene matches: 7. Looked up from germline, CDR1 is ENHRY and CDR2 is SYGVKD. The CDR3 consists of 13 residues.

The V call is TRBV3-1, the J call TRBJ2-5; D unclear. The CDR3 contains 15 residues. The germline V and J ends were trimmed by 1 base and 2 bases, with 11 bases remaining between them. Germline V gene lookup returns CDR1 LGHDT and CDR2 YNNKEL (reference sequence). The CDR3 is CASSQGWMAQETQYF. In DNA form, the CDR3 reads TGTGCCAGCAGCCAAGGCTGGATGGCGCAAGAGACCCAGTACTTC.

The chain has TRBV7-2 and TRBJ1-5; no definite D call. CDR3 length: 14 residues. Deletions cut 1 base from V and 6 bases from J, with 10 bases between. Germline CDR1 reads SGHTA; CDR2 reads FQGNSA. CDR3 sequence (DNA): TGTGCCAGCAGCTTAGGACCCCCTGGTCAGCCCCAGCATTTT. Protein: CASSLGPPGQPQHF.

The CDR3 coding sequence is TGTGCCAGCAGCCCGGAGGACAGGGGCGTCCACGAGCAGTACTTC. It yields the protein CASSPEDRGVHEQYF. This chain uses TRBV2 with TRBJ2-7; 9 bases fit TRBD1. V lost 6 bases and J lost 5; bases outside the gene matches: 11. Germline CDR1 SNHLY, CDR2 FYNNEI. The CDR3 runs 15 residues.

The chain carries TRBV6-2 or TRBV6-3 and TRBJ2-1; 9 bases match TRBD1. The germline V gene encodes CDR1 MNHEY and CDR2 SVGEGT. With 5 bases clipped from V and 3 bases from J, the junction kept 8 bases outside the gene matches. This CDR3 contains 16 residues. The CDR3 loop reads CASSTRDRALYNEQFF. The CDR3 bases are TGTGCCAGCAGTACTAGGGACAGGGCCCTCTACAATGAGCAGTTCTTC.

In this sample, this clonotype turned up a few times. The V call is TRBV12-3 or TRBV12-4, the J call TRBJ1-2, with TRBD1 as a possible D gene (6 bases). The CDR3 is made up of 15 amino acids. The V and J ends lost 6 bases and 5 bases respectively, with 19 bases between them. The CDR3 is CASSLGAGTRYGYTF. CDR3 bases: TGTGCCAGCAGCCTAGGGGCAGGGACACGATATGGCTACACCTTC.

The table lists this clonotype with many counts. The gene calls are TRBV9 and TRBJ2-7, with TRBD2 matching over 8 bases. CDR1 is SGDLS, CDR2 YYNGEE, per germline. This CDR3 comprises 15 residues. V lost 3 bases and J lost 2; bases outside the gene matches: 7. The CDR3 DNA reads as TGTGCCAGCAGCGCAACACCGGGACTAGCCTACGAGCAGTACTTC. Translation gives CASSATPGLAYEQYF.